This TCR beta chain derives from a study of T cell changes during pregnancy in multiple sclerosis. The protocol was immunoSEQ multiplex PCR, while the TCRdb copy is restricted to in-frame clones and leaves out a portion. The sample has about 71,000 clones; around nine tenths are singletons. This clonotype was sampled from a female donor with multiple sclerosis, enrolled in a pregnancy study. Material: peripheral blood, obtained in the third trimester of pregnancy.

The CDR3 here is CASSTAGTTSGNTIYF. CDR3 DNA sequence: TGTGCCAGCAGCACCGCCGGGACAACCTCTGGAAACACCATATATTTT. The rearrangement joins TRBV7-9 to TRBJ1-3, with D tentatively TRBD1 (6 bases). Looked up from germline, CDR1 is SEHNR and CDR2 is FQNEAQ (reference sequence). Trimming removed 5 bases from V and 0 bases from J, with 14 bases in between. This CDR3 spans 16 amino acids.